This T cell receptor (beta chain) emerged from a study of radiotherapy plus CTLA-4 blockade in lung cancer. CDR3 length: 14 residues. Trimming took off 6 bases at V and 2 bases at J, with 13 bases between the two ends. The germline CDR1 and CDR2 sequences are KGHSH and LQKENI. TCRdb keeps only in-frame clones here, not all; method: immunoSEQ multiplex PCR. Here the sample spans under 25,000 clones, around 70% being singletons. The receptor was isolated from a human donor with non-small cell lung cancer who had stable disease on radiotherapy plus ipilimumab. This chain links TRBV18 with TRBJ1-2; D is possibly TRBD1 (5 bases). The source was peripheral blood, collected from a patient treated with radiotherapy plus ipilimumab. Here the CDR3 reads CASSQAGGNYGYTF. The CDR3 DNA reads TGTGCCAGCTCGCAGGCCGGGGGGAACTATGGCTACACCTTC. Full variable domain (remainder filled in from reference TRBV18 and TRBJ1-2): NAGVMQNPRHLVRRRGQEARLRCSPMKGHSHVYWYRQLPEEGLKFMVYLQKENIIDESGMPKERFSAEFPKEGPSILRIQQVVRGDSAAYFCASSQAGGNYGYTFGSGTRLTVV.